This TCR beta chain was observed in a study of cytomegalovirus exposure and HLA in healthy donors. This CDR3 contains 14 residues. CDR1 and CDR2 from the germline V gene are SGHTA and FQGTGA. The junction had 4 bases not matched to a gene; V was cut back by 2 bases and J by 6 bases. 13 Jbeta primers and 60 Vbeta primers were used for the PCR. Repertoires were generated with immunoSEQ multiplex PCR, while TCRdb's copy carries only in-frame clones and drops some. The data contain about 150,000 clones, around four fifths of them singletons. Regarding the study as a whole: High specificity and sensitivity for cytomegalovirus status were reported for the classifier. Presence/absence analysis assumed near-uniform sequencing depth across donors.

As concerns this clone: Its antigen is as yet unknown.

Each donor was nominally healthy when sampled (though unrecorded immune exposures were likely). Sequenced material: PBMCs. The receptor was derived from a man in his forties in good health and CMV-seronegative. The chain recombines TRBV7-3 with TRBJ2-1; 7 nucleotides align to TRBD2. In DNA form, the CDR3 reads TGTGCCAGCAGCTTACTACCGGGAGGCAATGAGCAGTTCTTC. This codes for CASSLLPGGNEQFF. Based on the CDR3 plus reference TRBV7-3 and TRBJ2-1, the full variable domain is GAGVSQTPSNKVTEKGKYVELRCDPISGHTALYWYRQSLGQGPEFLIYFQGTGAADDSGLPNDRFFAVRPEGSVSTLKIQRTERGDSAVYLCASSLLPGGNEQFFGPGTRLTVL.